The TCR beta chain under discussion was sequenced for a study of cytomegalovirus exposure and HLA in healthy donors. The V and J ends lost 5 bases and 1 base, in that order; junction bases with no gene match: 7. The germline gives CDR1 SGHAT, CDR2 FQNNGV. The CDR3 totals 16 residues. The study ran its PCR with 60 Vbeta and 13 Jbeta primers. Authors' processing steps: Tens of millions of unique TCR beta chains, 10 million to 14 million shared, were counted in a later analysis. Assay used: immunoSEQ multiplex PCR; TCRdb lists only in-frame clones, some missing. V and J calls and clone size are copied from that table; D and trimming were computed from the DNA. Of under 200,000 clones listed, about three quarters are singletons. Study results and limitations: Productive status was seen about 87% or about 30% of the time for most TCR beta V segments in an earlier analysis.

As to this clone: No antigen is known for it.

The chain recombines TRBV11-2 with TRBJ2-5; TRBD1 matches 10 bases. The clonotype was recovered from a female donor in good health and CMV-seronegative. The sequenced sample consisted of PBMCs. This CDR3 is CASSQMGQGFQETQYF. CDR3 nucleotides: TGTGCCAGCAGCCAAATGGGACAGGGGTTCCAAGAGACCCAGTACTTC.